Described below is a single T cell receptor (beta chain) sequence and its context. This sample was included in a study of blood T cell repertoires in COVID-19. Study-level background: Samples representing acute and convalescent COVID-19 were sourced from the United States, Italy and Spain. PBMCs, B-cell-depleted T cells, or T cells were the source of the cDNA or gDNA that made up the material.

Original analysis: Scientists estimated how many nucleated cells there were by amplifying reference gene primers. The repertoire was sequenced with immunoSEQ multiplex PCR; TCRdb's copy has only in-frame clones and lacks some. V, J and clone size were drawn from that table, and D and trimming were deduced from the DNA. The sample has 200,000 to 250,000 clones; roughly 87% are singletons. This CDR3 has 15 residues. CDR1 is LGHDT, CDR2 YNNKEL, per germline (reference sequence). J gave up 7 bases and V 1 base, and 7 bases lay outside the gene matches. Sample: peripheral blood. The chain joins TRBV3-1 (or the pseudogene TRBV3-2) to TRBJ2-1; 7 bases are a match to TRBD1. The receptor's source is a woman under 30 who had recovered from COVID-19. The CDR3 coding sequence is TGTGCCAGCAGCCAAGGGCGACAGGGAAATAATGAGCAGTTCTTC. Translated, it gives CASSQGRQGNNEQFF.